This T cell receptor beta chain was obtained from a study of blood T cell repertoires in COVID-19. Across the whole study: COVID-19 samples, acute and convalescent, were from the United States, Italy and Spain. PBMCs, B-cell-depleted T cells, or T cells provided the cDNA or gDNA that made up the material.

As processed by the authors: Nucleated cell counts were estimated from reference gene primer amplification. Profiled with immunoSEQ multiplex PCR; TCRdb holds only in-frame clones, not every one. The DNA was the basis for D and trimming; V, J and clone size are from that table. The table lists approximately 67,000 clones, approximately 87% of them singletons, with approximately 8% in the top ten. This clonotype was sampled from a man aged 50 or older with active COVID-19. Sequencing was carried out using peripheral blood.

CDR3 in DNA: TGCGCCAGCAGCGACCGGGGATACGAGCAGTACTTC. Translation gives CASSDRGYEQYF. The V call is TRBV5-1, the J call TRBJ2-7, with D perhaps TRBD2 (5 bases). The germline V gene encodes CDR1 SGHRS and CDR2 YFSETQ. Trimming shortened V by 4 bases and J by 4 bases, and 9 bases separated the two germline ends. The length of the CDR3 is 12 residues.